Below are 4 T cell receptor beta chains sequenced from a single sample in a study of beta chain features in type 1 diabetes. Broader study findings: Across all four CD4+ subsets, people with type 1 diabetes showed modestly shorter TCRB CDR3s.

These receptors are not linked to any known antigen. The study reverse transcribed the entire isolated RNA, so it sequenced expressed TCRB transcripts. TCRdb keeps only in-frame clones here, not all; method: immunoSEQ multiplex PCR. The table has more than 300,000 clones, approximately 9.9% seen once. Sequences were obtained from central memory CD4+ T cells from blood. These receptor sequences come from a man aged 30-40 years with type 1 diabetes.

This clone turned up a few times. This chain joins TRBV29-1 and TRBJ1-2, with a weak D call TRBD1 (6 bases). The CDR3 spans 15 residues. V was trimmed by 4 bases and J by 1 base, leaving 16 bases between them. Germline V CDR1 and CDR2: SQVTM, ANQGSEA. As DNA, the CDR3 is TGCAGCGTTGTTGGTGCAGGGGACCATAACTATGGCTACACCTTC. As protein: CSVVGAGDHNYGYTF. Filled out from reference TRBV29-1 and TRBJ1-2, the complete variable domain reads SAVISQKPSRDICQRGTSLTIQCQVDSQVTMMFWYRQQPGQSLTLIATANQGSEATYESGFVIDKFPISRPNLTFSTLTVSNMSPEDSSIYLCSVVGAGDHNYGYTFGSGTRLTVV.

There are a few counts of this clone. The rearrangement links TRBV15 to TRBJ2-3; 8 bases agree with TRBD1. Germline lookup yields CDR1 LNHNV and CDR2 YYDKDF (reference sequence). The CDR3 sequence is 17 residues long. V lost 3 bases and J lost 1; bases outside the gene matches: 9. CDR3 sequence (DNA): TGTGCCACCAGCAGCCTGTTGACAGGGGCGGGCACAGATACGCAGTATTTT. Protein sequence: CATSSLLTGAGTDTQYF.

V gene TRBV20-1 combines with J gene TRBJ1-2; D unclear. Germline V gives CDR1 DFQATT, CDR2 SNEGSKA (reference sequence). This CDR3 has 11 amino acids. V was shortened by 4 bases and J by 4 bases, with 7 bases between the two germline ends. CDR3 protein: CSAIDSYGYTF. The CDR3 DNA follows: TGCAGTGCTATCGACTCCTATGGCTACACCTTC.

This clone was counted ten times or more. The chain carries TRBV6-6 and TRBJ1-1, with TRBD1 as a possible D gene (5 bases). The germline gives CDR1 MNHNY, CDR2 SVGAGI (reference sequence). Deletions cut 5 bases from V and 3 bases from J, with 10 bases between. This CDR3 has 13 amino acids. CDR3 in DNA: TGTGCCAGCAGTGTGGGGGAGGACACTGAAGCTTTCTTT. It codes for CASSVGEDTEAFF.